The rows below give T cell receptor beta chains drawn from one sample of a study of cytomegalovirus exposure and HLA in healthy donors. This table comes from immunoSEQ multiplex PCR, and its TCRdb copy is limited to in-frame clones, with some not included. Of about 63,000 clones in the sample, roughly 90% were seen once. The material sequenced was PBMCs. These receptors all stem from a woman aged 18-29 years in good health and CMV-seronegative. Both conserved end residues are part of each CDR3. Fields, in order: V gene, CDR3 length, J gene, clone size, D gene, CDR3 DNA, CDR3 protein. D genes are given only for firm matches. Rows may omit the clone size; those that give it use once, few, many or a size class.

TRBV6-4	15	TRBJ2-3	NA	NA	TGTGCCAGCAGCGTCGGGAACACGGGCACAGATACGCAGTATTTT	CASSVGNTGTDTQYF
TRBV27	13	TRBJ1-1	NA	NA	TGTGCCAGCGGAGACCCTGGGAGGGGTGAAGCTTTCTTT	CASGDPGRGEAFF
TRBV5-5	14	TRBJ1-4	once	NA	TGTGCCAGCAGCCCGACAGCAACTAATGAAAAACTGTTTTTT	CASSPTATNEKLFF
TRBV28	14	TRBJ1-2	NA	TRBD1	TGTGCCAGCACCGGGACAGGGGAGGCCTATGGCTACACCTTC	CASTGTGEAYGYTF
TRBV9	15	TRBJ2-1	NA	TRBD2	TGTGCCAGCAGCCCAATAGGACTAGTTCGCCATGAGCAGTTCTTC	CASSPIGLVRHEQFF
TRBV11-2	17	TRBJ2-2	NA	NA	TGTGCCAGCAGCCACGCCCGAACAGGGCGATGGTCCGGGGAGCTGTTTTTT	CASSHARTGRWSGELFF
TRBV27	17	TRBJ2-3	NA	TRBD2	TGTGCCAGCAGTTTAGACGCGGCCAGCGGGACGACAGATACGCAGTATTTT	CASSLDAASGTTDTQYF
TRBV9	14	TRBJ2-3	NA	TRBD1	TGTGCCAGCAGCTACGCGACAGGGCCAGATACGCAGTATTTT	CASSYATGPDTQYF
TRBV19	17	TRBJ2-3	NA	TRBD2	TGTGCCAGTAGTATTGGGCCCCAGCGGGGGGGCTTCGATACGCAGTATTTT	CASSIGPQRGGFDTQYF
TRBV7-9	14	TRBJ2-2	once	NA	TGTGCCAGCAGCCCCGATGTTAGAGTCGGGGAGCTGTTTTTT	CASSPDVRVGELFF
TRBV9	15	TRBJ1-3	NA	TRBD1	TGTGCCAGCAGCGTGGGGACAGGGCTAGGAAACACCATATATTTT	CASSVGTGLGNTIYF
TRBV11-2	16	TRBJ2-1	NA	TRBD1	TGTGCCAGCAGCTTAGGCGTCGACAGGGGCCACAATGAGCAGTTCTTC	CASSLGVDRGHNEQFF
TRBV28	13	TRBJ1-4	NA	TRBD1	TGTGCCAGCAGCTCAGGGACAGATGAAAAACTGTTTTTT	CASSSGTDEKLFF
TRBV19	14	TRBJ1-1	NA	TRBD1	TGTGCCAGTATGGGGGACAGGGGGAACACTGAAGCTTTCTTT	CASMGDRGNTEAFF
TRBV5-1	14	TRBJ1-5	NA	TRBD1	TGCGCCAGCAGCACCGGGACAGGGCTGCAGCCCCAGCATTTT	CASSTGTGLQPQHF
TRBV10-1	15	TRBJ2-3	NA	NA	TGCGCCAGCAGTGAGACTAGAGTAGGCGCAGATACGCAGTATTTT	CASSETRVGADTQYF